This T cell receptor beta chain was found in a study of T-cell memory formation after mild COVID-19. Whole-study findings and limits: CD4/CD8 balance held among clones contracting day 15 to 85, and later expanders leaned CD4+. Among CD4+ contracting clones, most were CM and EM, and CD8+ ones EMRA. In pre-infection memory, a portion of responding clones appeared, which suggested that cross-reactive memory joined.

Per the germline V gene, CDR1 is LNHNV and CDR2 is YYDKDF (reference sequence). The CDR3 spans 15 residues. V was pared by 0 bases and J by 3 bases, with 11 bases between. TCR alpha and TCR beta cDNA libraries with sample barcodes and UMIs came from 5'RACE using constant-segment primers. TCRdb called the 5' RACE reads again in MiXCR, with one record for every CDR3 protein. This sample has more than 350,000 distinct CDR3 sequences; 15% to 20% occur once, and the top ten carry roughly a fifth. This clonotype was found a few times. What it recognizes is unknown. The sequenced material came from PBMCs or a T cell subset sorted from them (not recorded which). The origin of this receptor is a man between 18 and 35 years old who had mild COVID-19 (a few samples of this study predate the infection). Cell type and time point are not known. The gene calls are TRBV15 and TRBJ2-5; maybe TRBD1 (5 bases). CDR3 DNA: TGTGCCACCAGCAGAGATTCTGGCAGGGAAGAGACCCAGTACTTC. This sequence encodes CATSRDSGREETQYF.